The source of this T cell receptor (beta chain) is a study of T cell changes during pregnancy in multiple sclerosis. V gave up 5 bases and J gave up 4 bases; unmatched junction bases: 9. Germline CDR1 reads MNHEY; CDR2 reads SMNVEV (reference sequence). This CDR3 is built from 15 residues. Assay: immunoSEQ multiplex PCR; the TCRdb copy retains only in-frame clones and omits some. The sample gives about 44,000 clones, 90% to 97% of which show up once; roughly 1% is in the top ten. The receptor's source is a female donor with multiple sclerosis, enrolled in a pregnancy study. The sample here was peripheral blood, taken in the second trimester of pregnancy. The chain uses TRBV27 and TRBJ1-2; 8 bases fit TRBD1. CDR3 region: CASSLHRTGGYGYTF. DNA of the CDR3: TGTGCCAGCAGTCTTCATCGAACAGGGGGCTATGGCTACACCTTC.